This record covers a single T cell receptor (beta chain). This CDR3 spans 15 amino acids. In germline, CDR1 is SGDLS, CDR2 YYNGEE. V shed 5 bases, J shed 4 bases, and the junction held 5 bases outside the gene matches. Libraries were prepared by immunoSEQ multiplex PCR; TCRdb keeps only in-frame clonotypes and omits some of them. The sample has around 67,000 clones, roughly 88% seen once. The data belong to a study of T cells after somatic rescue of genetic block. The sequence derives from a man aged 25-45 years. The chain uses TRBV9 and TRBJ1-6, with 8 bases that match TRBD1. The sequencing sample was made of peripheral blood mononuclear cells (PBMCs). The CDR3 region is CASSHRGSYNSPLHF. In DNA form, the CDR3 reads TGTGCCAGCAGTCACAGGGGGTCTTATAATTCACCCCTCCACTTT.